The 18 T cell receptor beta chains listed next were all sequenced from one sample in a study of molecular identifiers for immune sequencing clone quantification. TCRdb itself ran the PCR reads through MiXCR, one entry per CDR3 protein. This table has tens of thousands of distinct CDR3 sequences, 20% to 25% appearing once. Sequencing was carried out using naive CD8+ T cells from blood, with Jurkat cell RNA spiked in. Subset indicated: FACS-sorted CD8+CD4-CCR7+CD45RA+ naive T cells. The receptors come from a human donor in good health. Some libraries in this study had Jurkat cell RNA spiked in.

The chain has TRBV6-7 and TRBJ2-2; 11 bases match TRBD2. TRBV6-7 is recorded as an ORF, its role being uncertain. The CDR3 contains 19 residues. J lost 4 bases, V lost 0 bases, and 10 bases had no gene match. Here the CDR3 reads CASSYSDPGLAVRTGELFF. In DNA form, the CDR3 reads TGTGCCAGCAGTTACTCAGATCCGGGACTAGCGGTTCGCACCGGGGAGCTGTTTTTT.

A few counts support this clonotype. The V gene is TRBV5-5, the J gene TRBJ2-7, with 12 nucleotides matching TRBD1. The CDR3 runs 14 residues. Germline-derived CDR1 and CDR2 are SGHKS and YYEKEE (reference sequence). The J segment lost 5 bases and the V segment lost 3 bases, leaving 3 bases of the junction unmatched. In DNA form, the CDR3 reads TGTGCCAGCAGCTGGGGACAGGGGGCGGACGAGCAGTACTTC. Translation: CASSWGQGADEQYF.

This chain joins TRBV9 and TRBJ2-1; 7 bases are a match to TRBD1. This CDR3 is built from 14 residues. The J segment lost 6 bases and the V segment lost 4 bases, leaving 7 bases of the junction unmatched. From germline, CDR1 is SGDLS and CDR2 YYNGEE. The CDR3 protein is CASSPRDSSNEQFF. The DNA of the CDR3 is TGTGCCAGCAGCCCCCGGGACAGCTCCAATGAGCAGTTCTTC.

In its sample, this clonotype was seen many times. V usage is TRBV4-1 and J usage is TRBJ2-3, with D unclear. This CDR3 spans 17 amino acids. Trimming took off 0 bases at V and 1 base at J, with 14 bases between the two ends. Germline assignment: CDR1 MGHRA and CDR2 YSYEKL. The CDR3 loop reads CASSQDSLQRRTDTQYF. The DNA of the CDR3 is TGCGCCAGCAGCCAAGATAGTTTGCAGAGGCGCACAGATACGCAGTATTTT.

Notes on this clonotype: A clone one base away is much larger, so this may be a read error. CDR3 sequence reads: CAITRGMGEAFF. As DNA, the CDR3 is TGTGCCATCACACGGGGGATGGGGGAAGCTTTCTTT. The chain carries TRBV28 and TRBJ1-1; D is perhaps TRBD1 (5 bases). Germline V CDR1 and CDR2: MDHEN, SYDVKM. The V end lost 10 bases, the J end lost 8 bases, and 17 bases lay between the germline ends. The CDR3 is 12 residues long.

Ten or more counts support this clonotype. This rearrangement joins TRBV7-2 to TRBJ2-3, with 8 bases aligning to TRBD2. Germline V lookup: CDR1 SGHTA, CDR2 FQGNSA. This CDR3 contains 16 residues. The V gene end was trimmed by 4 bases and the J gene end by 3 bases; junction bases not matched to a gene: 9. This CDR3 is CASSSTGLEATDTQYF. Here the CDR3 DNA reads TGTGCCAGCAGCTCGACGGGACTAGAGGCGACAGATACGCAGTATTTT.

The table lists this clonotype with many counts. The V call is TRBV7-9, the J call TRBJ2-5; no clear D. Trimming removed 6 bases from V and 2 bases from J, with 10 bases in between. Germline lookup yields CDR1 SEHNR and CDR2 FQNEAQ (reference sequence). The CDR3 covers 13 residues. The CDR3 is CASRLLNQETQYF. The CDR3 nucleotides are TGTGCCAGCAGGCTCCTGAATCAAGAGACCCAGTACTTC.

There are a few counts of this clonotype. The CDR3 sequence: CSARDHRRTYEQYF. In DNA form, the CDR3 reads TGCAGTGCTAGAGATCACCGGCGAACCTACGAGCAGTACTTC. The chain uses TRBV20-1 and TRBJ2-7; D gene unclear. This CDR3 region has 14 residues. The V gene's germline CDR1 is DFQATT and CDR2 SNEGSKA (reference sequence). The ends were cut back, 0 bases at V and 2 bases at J, with 11 bases in the middle.

This clonotype was picked up many times. The chain couples TRBV19 to TRBJ1-5; 8 bases line up with TRBD1. The V segment lost 5 bases and the J segment 6 bases; nucleotides outside the gene matches: 9. Germline CDR1 reads LNHDA; CDR2 reads SQIVND (reference sequence). The CDR3 has 15 amino acids. CDR3 DNA: TGTGCCAGTAGTTCAAGACAGGGGATCGGTCAGCCCCAGCATTTT. This gives the protein CASSSRQGIGQPQHF.

Comment on this clonotype: The CDR3 ends on some other residue instead of the conserved phenylalanine or tryptophan, so this is likely a read error. V and J are TRBV2 and TRBJ1-6, with D unresolved. V lost 5 bases to trimming and J lost 0 bases, with 17 bases between them. The CDR3 is 18 amino acids. From germline, CDR1 is SNHLY and CDR2 FYNNEI. CDR3 sequence (DNA): TGTGCCAGCAGTCCACAAGCAGGAGGCTTCTCCTATAATTCACCCCTCCACTCT. Protein product: CASSPQAGGFSYNSPLHS.

This clonotype was seen a handful of times. The chain recombines TRBV27 with TRBJ2-3; 10 bases align to TRBD2. In germline, CDR1 is MNHEY, CDR2 SMNVEV (reference sequence). This CDR3 is 15 amino acids long. The V gene end was trimmed by 2 bases and the J gene end by 4 bases; junction bases not matched to a gene: 3. The DNA of the CDR3 is TGTGCCAGCAGTTTAGGTCTAGCGGGAGCAGATACGCAGTATTTT. It is translated as CASSLGLAGADTQYF.

This clonotype was seen more than once but under ten times. The rearrangement uses TRBV29-1 and TRBJ2-2; tentative D call: TRBD2 (6 bases). The germline CDR1 and CDR2 sequences are SQVTM and ANQGSEA. The CDR3 has 14 residues. V lost 2 bases and J 5 bases, leaving 12 bases between the germline ends. The CDR3 region is CSVEYGRGTGELFF. In nucleotides, the CDR3 is TGCAGCGTTGAATACGGGAGAGGGACCGGGGAGCTGTTTTTT.

This clonotype has only one observation. A read error may produce the germline difference seen at one junction end. J is TRBJ2-3 and V is TRBV9, with TRBD2 matching 9 bases. CDR3 length equals 17 residues. The germline gives CDR1 SGDLS, CDR2 YYNGEE. CDR3 protein: CASSVVQGAGGTDPQYF. CDR3 DNA: TGTGCCAGCAGCGTAGTACAAGGAGCGGGAGGCACAGATCCGCAGTATTTT.

This chain connects TRBV6-1 to TRBJ1-1, with 10 bases matching TRBD1. The germline V gene encodes CDR1 MNHNS and CDR2 SASEGT. The CDR3 is 12 amino acids. Trimming took 10 bases from V and 4 from J; bases not matched to a gene: 3. DNA for the CDR3: TGTGCCACCCGGACAGGGGGCACTGAAGCTTTCTTT. Encoded protein: CATRTGGTEAFF.

This clonotype has only a few counts. The chain links TRBV7-9 to TRBJ2-7; no clear D gene. V shed 2 bases and J shed 6 bases, with 5 bases lying between them. Germline V gene sequence: CDR1 SEHNR, CDR2 FQNEAQ (reference sequence). The CDR3 runs 11 residues. CDR3 nucleotides: TGTGCCAGCAGCTTAATTGGCGAGCAGTACTTC. Encoded protein: CASSLIGEQYF.

Concerning this clonotype itself: This may be a read error, as it is one base from a much larger clone. The rearrangement links TRBV16 to TRBJ2-7; D uncertain. Germline-derived CDR1 and CDR2 are KGHSY and FQNENV. CDR3 length equals 15 residues. The CDR3 DNA reads TGTGCCAGCAGCCAATCGATTGGCAGGACCTACGAGCAGAACTTC. This codes for CASSQSIGRTYEQNF.

This clonotype was observed many times. The chain joins TRBV5-5 to TRBJ1-5, with D unclear. The CDR3 has 11 amino acids. Germline V gene sequence: CDR1 SGHKS, CDR2 YYEKEE (reference sequence). V lost 1 base to trimming and J lost 6 bases, with 2 bases between them. CDR3 protein: CASSLTQPQHF. Written as DNA, the CDR3 is TGTGCCAGCAGCTTGACTCAGCCCCAGCATTTT.

As to this clonotype: The junction departs from the called germline gene at one end, perhaps through a read error. The rearrangement joins TRBV7-6 to TRBJ1-1, with TRBD1 as a possible D gene (5 bases). CDR1 and CDR2 (germline): SGHVS, FNYEAQ. The CDR3 spans 15 residues. The CDR3 region is CAGSSSAGRRTEAFF. The CDR3 coding sequence is TGTGCCGGCAGCTCCTCGGCAGGGCGGCGCACTGAAGCTTTCTTT. Variable domain in full (rest from reference TRBV7-6 and TRBJ1-1): GAGVSQSPRYKVTKRGQDVALRCDPISGHVSLYWYRQALGQGPEFLTYFNYEAQQDKSGLPNDRFSAERPEGSISTLTIQRTEQRDSAMYRCAGSSSAGRRTEAFFGQGTRLTVV.